What follows are 23 T cell receptor beta chains derived from one specimen sequenced in a study of blood T cell repertoires in COVID-19. Only in-frame clones appear in the TCRdb table, and some are missing; sequencing was by immunoSEQ multiplex PCR. Among over 400,000 clones listed, around nine tenths were seen once. The sequenced sample consisted of peripheral blood. Receptors were obtained from a woman aged 45-60 years with COVID-19, enrolled during active disease.

The chain employs TRBV28 and TRBJ2-5, with D tentatively TRBD2 (6 bases). Trimming pared 8 bases from V and 5 bases from J, leaving 15 bases between. CDR1 and CDR2 (germline): MDHEN, SYDVKM. CDR3 length equals 13 residues. Written as DNA, the CDR3 is TGTGCCAGCGGAGGGGACCTCTTCGAGACCCAGTACTTC. Amino acid sequence: CASGGDLFETQYF. Full variable domain (missing parts from reference TRBV28 and TRBJ2-5): DVKVTQSSRYLVKRTGEKVFLECVQDMDHENMFWYRQDPGLGLRLIYFSYDVKMKEKGDIPEGYSVSREKKERFSLILESASTNQTSMYLCASGGDLFETQYFGPGTRLLVL.

The J gene is TRBJ1-2, the V gene TRBV6-5, with D tentatively TRBD1 (6 bases). Per the germline V gene, CDR1 is MNHEY and CDR2 is SVGAGI. Trimming removed 5 bases from V and 3 bases from J, with 13 bases in between. CDR3 length: 14 amino acids. The CDR3 DNA reads as TGTGCCAGCAGTCCCCGACAGGTGTACTATGGCTACACCTTC. Protein: CASSPRQVYYGYTF.

The rearrangement joins TRBV29-1 to TRBJ1-1; 7 bases line up with TRBD1. Germline CDR1 is SQVTM and CDR2 is ANQGSEA. This CDR3 is built from 13 residues. Germline trimming cut 7 bases from V and 5 bases from J; bases unmatched to any gene: 10. This CDR3 is CSASEGAGTEAFF. The CDR3, as DNA: TGCAGCGCATCGGAGGGGGCAGGGACTGAAGCTTTCTTT.

The V gene is TRBV15, the J gene TRBJ2-1; 9 nucleotides align to TRBD2. This CDR3 has 14 residues. CDR1 and CDR2 from the germline V gene are LNHNV and YYDKDF (reference sequence). Losses at the gene ends were 11 bases for V and 6 bases for J; bases not matched to a gene: 11. The CDR3 DNA sequence: TGTGCCGTCCAAGGCGGGGGGGGGCTCAATGAGCAGTTCTTC. Protein product: CAVQGGGGLNEQFF. Looking up the rest from reference TRBV15 and TRBJ2-1 gives the full variable domain: DAMVIQNPRYQVTQFGKPVTLSCSQTLNHNVMYWYQQKSSQAPKLLFHYYDKDFNNEADTPDNFQSRRPNTSFCFLDIRSPGLGDTAMYLCAVQGGGGLNEQFFGPGTRLTVL.

The chain recombines TRBV7-6 with TRBJ2-2; maybe TRBD1 (5 bases). Looked up from germline, CDR1 is SGHVS and CDR2 is FNYEAQ. V shed 3 bases and J shed 0 bases, with 11 bases lying between them. The CDR3 sequence is 16 residues long. The CDR3 region has the DNA TGTGCCAGCAGCTTCGACAGAAGTCCGAACACCGGGGAGCTGTTTTTT. Its translation is CASSFDRSPNTGELFF.

V is TRBV11-2 and J is TRBJ2-4; tentative D call: TRBD1 (5 bases). This CDR3 contains 15 residues. CDR1 SGHAT and CDR2 FQNNGV come from the germline V gene. V was trimmed by 0 bases and J by 6 bases, leaving 12 bases between them. The CDR3 reads CASSLEGHLLNIQYF. As DNA, the CDR3 is TGTGCCAGCAGCTTAGAGGGGCACCTACTAAACATTCAGTACTTC.

The chain carries TRBV19 and TRBJ2-1, with 9 bases identical to TRBD2. Germline assignment: CDR1 LNHDA and CDR2 SQIVND (reference sequence). J gave up 6 bases and V 0 bases, and 6 bases lay outside the gene matches. The CDR3 is 16 residues long. The CDR3 spells CASSIDSASGANEQFF. The CDR3 bases are TGTGCCAGTAGTATAGATTCGGCTAGCGGGGCCAATGAGCAGTTCTTC. Combining the CDR3 with reference TRBV19 and TRBJ2-1 gives the whole variable domain DGGITQSPKYLFRKEGQNVTLSCEQNLNHDAMYWYRQDPGQGLRLIYYSQIVNDFQKGDIAEGYSVSREKKESFPLTVTSAQKNPTAFYLCASSIDSASGANEQFFGPGTRLTVL.

The CDR3 DNA follows: TGCGCCAGCAACCCCGGGACACGATACGAGCAGTACTTC. Its translation is CASNPGTRYEQYF. V is TRBV10-2 and J is TRBJ2-7, with a weak D call TRBD1 (6 bases). Looked up from germline, CDR1 is WSHSY and CDR2 is SAAADI. The CDR3 is 13 residues long. Trimming stripped 7 bases from V and 4 bases from J, with 14 bases between.

The chain has TRBV7-9 and TRBJ2-6; D might be TRBD2 (6 bases). CDR1 and CDR2 (germline): SEHNR, FQNEAQ (reference sequence). This CDR3 is 12 amino acids long. The V gene lost 2 bases and the J gene lost 15 bases, with 11 bases spanning the gap. The CDR3 protein is CASSLRRVGLTF. The CDR3 DNA sequence: TGTGCCAGCAGCTTAAGGAGGGTGGGCCTGACTTTC.

V is TRBV6-5 and J is TRBJ2-1; perhaps TRBD2 as D (7 bases). CDR1 and CDR2 (germline): MNHEY, SVGAGI. This CDR3 contains 15 residues. V was cut by 0 bases and J by 8 bases, with 14 bases left in between. CDR3 in amino acids: CASSYSHLGGDEQFF. CDR3 DNA: TGTGCCAGCAGTTACTCACATTTAGGGGGGGATGAGCAGTTCTTC.

The chain carries TRBV12-5 and TRBJ2-7; 9 positions match TRBD1. J lost 7 bases, V lost 0 bases, and 19 bases had no gene match. The CDR3 runs 19 residues. Germline V gene data show CDR1 as LGHNT and CDR2 as FRNRAP. CDR3 sequence reads: CASGLVLGTGRDNGREQYF. The CDR3 DNA sequence: TGTGCTAGTGGTTTGGTACTAGGGACAGGGAGGGATAATGGACGGGAGCAGTACTTC. The entire variable domain, with the rest obtained from reference TRBV12-5 and TRBJ2-7, is as follows: DARVTQTPRHKVTEMGQEVTMRCQPILGHNTVFWYRQTMMQGLELLAYFRNRAPLDDSGMPKDRFSAEMPDATLATLKIQPSEPRDSAVYFCASGLVLGTGRDNGREQYFGPGTRLTVT.

This sequence joins TRBV6-5 and TRBJ1-2, with D perhaps TRBD1 (5 bases). This CDR3 is 12 amino acids long. Trimming cost V 6 bases and J 5 bases, with 10 bases left between them. Germline CDR1 reads MNHEY; CDR2 reads SVGAGI. CDR3 residues: CASSPGRYGYTF. CDR3 nucleotides: TGTGCCAGCAGCCCAGGGAGGTATGGCTACACCTTC.

The J gene is TRBJ2-7, the V gene TRBV19, with a weak D call TRBD1 (6 bases). Germline V gene sequence: CDR1 LNHDA, CDR2 SQIVND (reference sequence). CDR3 size: 14 residues. The V end lost 5 bases, the J end lost 4 bases, and 15 bases lay between the germline ends. The DNA for the CDR3 is TGTGCCAGTAGTGTACGGGACACAATATACGAGCAGTACTTC. Its protein product is CASSVRDTIYEQYF.

The rearrangement uses TRBV12-3 or TRBV12-4 and TRBJ2-3; 9 nucleotides match TRBD2. The CDR3 runs 11 residues. The V gene end was trimmed by 2 bases and the J gene end by 13 bases; junction bases not matched to a gene: 1. This CDR3 is CASSLRTSEYF. The CDR3 nucleotides are TGTGCCAGCAGTTTAAGGACTAGCGAGTATTTT.

V and J are TRBV4-1 and TRBJ2-3, with TRBD2 as a possible D gene (5 bases). The CDR3 runs 15 residues. Trimming left V 4 bases short and J 4 bases short, with 15 bases between. CDR1 is MGHRA and CDR2 is YSYEKL in the germline V gene. CDR3 in DNA: TGCGCCAGCAGCCGAACTAGTGATCGAGCAGATACGCAGTATTTT. Encoded protein: CASSRTSDRADTQYF.

The chain is built from TRBV27 and TRBJ1-5; D not certain. The ends were cut back, 7 bases at V and 6 bases at J, with 16 bases in the middle. The CDR3 has 14 amino acids. Per the germline V gene, CDR1 is MNHEY and CDR2 is SMNVEV (reference sequence). The CDR3 here is CASTPFSGSQPQHF. CDR3 bases: TGTGCCAGCACCCCTTTTTCGGGAAGTCAGCCCCAGCATTTT.

The chain combines TRBV18 with TRBJ1-2; a weak D match, TRBD1 (5 bases). V shed 3 bases and J shed 5 bases, with 16 bases lying between them. Germline V gene data show CDR1 as KGHSH and CDR2 as LQKENI. There are 15 residues in the CDR3. The CDR3 sequence: CASSPGGYSEYGYTF. In nucleotides, the CDR3 is TGTGCCAGCTCACCTGGGGGGTACAGTGAATATGGCTACACCTTC.

The J gene is TRBJ1-1, the V gene TRBV6-5; D remains ambiguous. CDR1 is MNHEY, CDR2 SVGAGI, per germline. Trimming cost V 4 bases and J 7 bases, with 16 bases left between them. The CDR3 contains 14 residues. The CDR3 DNA reads as TGTGCCAGCAGTTCCTCCTCCGTAGCTCGTGAAGCTTTCTTT. Translated, it gives CASSSSSVAREAFF.

The chain recombines TRBV19 with TRBJ2-2; tentative D call: TRBD2 (5 bases). Per germline, CDR1 LNHDA and CDR2 SQIVND (reference sequence). The CDR3 totals 15 residues. Trimming took off 6 bases at V and 5 bases at J, with 16 bases between the two ends. The chain's CDR3 is CASRSGGLETGELFF. CDR3 bases: TGTGCCAGTAGGAGCGGTGGGTTGGAAACCGGGGAGCTGTTTTTT.

This chain connects TRBV7-8 to TRBJ2-1, with 12 bases fitting TRBD2. The germline CDR1 and CDR2 sequences are SGHVS and FQNEAQ. CDR3 length: 16 residues. V shed 5 bases and J 9 bases; nucleotides not matched to a gene: 11. CDR3 in amino acids: CASSVLLAGGRSEQFF. Written as DNA, the CDR3 is TGTGCCAGCAGCGTACTCCTAGCGGGGGGGCGGAGTGAGCAGTTCTTC.

The rearrangement uses TRBV5-1 and TRBJ2-7, with a weak D call TRBD2 (5 bases). This CDR3 has 14 residues. V lost 6 bases and J 2 bases, leaving 15 bases between the germline ends. Germline V gene sequence: CDR1 SGHRS, CDR2 YFSETQ. The CDR3 nucleotides read TGCGCCAGCAAAAACGGACCTAGCACCTACGAGCAGTACTTC. Residues: CASKNGPSTYEQYF.

This clone showed up just once. This chain links TRBV5-1 with TRBJ2-5; TRBD2 matches at 9 bases. Trimming took 3 bases from V and 0 from J; bases not matched to a gene: 15. The CDR3 totals 19 residues. CDR1 and CDR2 from the germline V gene are SGHRS and YFSETQ. This CDR3 reads CASSSPRGGARGYQETQYF. CDR3 in DNA: TGCGCCAGCAGCTCCCCGCGCGGGGGGGCCCGGGGGTACCAAGAGACCCAGTACTTC.

The table lists this clone with a few counts. The chain recombines TRBV9 with TRBJ2-3; the D is unclear. Trimming stripped 1 base from V and 4 bases from J, with 4 bases between. The CDR3 consists of 12 residues. Germline assignment: CDR1 SGDLS and CDR2 YYNGEE. The CDR3 spells CASSVNSDTQYF. The CDR3 bases are TGTGCCAGCAGCGTAAACTCAGATACGCAGTATTTT.